Following are 15 T cell receptor beta chains from one sample sequenced in a study of cytomegalovirus exposure and HLA in healthy donors. PCR involved 60 Vbeta and 13 Jbeta primers. TCRdb's copy holds only in-frame clones and misses some; the assay was immunoSEQ multiplex PCR. Here the sample spans roughly 120,000 clones, 65% to 85% being singletons. Sequenced: PBMCs. The receptors stem from a woman aged 18-30 years in good health and CMV-seronegative.

CDR3 in amino acids: CASSWTDSYGYTF. The CDR3 coding sequence is TGTGCCAGTAGTTGGACAGATTCCTATGGCTACACCTTC. The V gene is TRBV19, the J gene TRBJ1-2; possible D gene TRBD1, 6 bases. The germline V gene has CDR1 LNHDA and CDR2 SQIVND (reference sequence). Deletions cut 5 bases from V and 4 bases from J, with 11 bases between. The CDR3 extends over 13 amino acids.

The V gene is TRBV4-2, the J gene TRBJ1-1, with 8 bases matching TRBD1. The V gene's germline CDR1 is LGHNA and CDR2 YNFKEQ. CDR3 length equals 14 residues. Unmatched junction bases numbered 6, after V lost 2 bases and J lost 7 bases. Here the CDR3 DNA reads TGTGCCAGCAGCCAATATCAGGGGGCAGATGAAGCTTTCTTT. It is translated as CASSQYQGADEAFF.

This chain links TRBV29-1 with TRBJ1-4; D is undetermined. CDR1 SQVTM and CDR2 ANQGSEA come from the germline V gene. There are 14 residues in the CDR3. With 5 bases removed from V and 0 bases from J, the gap between germline ends came to 10 bases. CDR3: CSVSVPPTNEKLFF. CDR3 nucleotide sequence: TGCAGCGTTTCGGTGCCCCCAACTAATGAAAAACTGTTTTTT.

This clone appeared a single time. The chain uses TRBV5-1 and TRBJ2-5; TRBD1 matches 9 bases. The trim removed 7 bases at V and 2 bases at J, leaving 6 bases unmatched. Germline CDR1 is SGHRS and CDR2 is YFSETQ. The CDR3 length is 14 residues. The CDR3 coding sequence is TGCGCCAGCGTTCCGGGACAGGGACAAGAGACCCAGTACTTC. It is translated as CASVPGQGQETQYF.

The sample holds one count of this clone. CDR3 amino acids: CASSLQSYQPQHF. The CDR3 nucleotides are TGTGCCAGCAGCTTACAGTCATATCAGCCCCAGCATTTT. The V gene is TRBV5-6, the J gene TRBJ1-5, with D uncertain. V lost 2 bases, J lost 5 bases, and 8 bases lay in between. Germline V gene lookup returns CDR1 SGHDT and CDR2 YYEEEE. The CDR3 sequence is 13 residues long.

The chain uses TRBV10-3 and TRBJ2-7; 12 bases fit TRBD2. The germline V gene encodes CDR1 ENHRY and CDR2 SYGVKD. The CDR3 spans 18 residues. The trim removed 0 bases at V and 6 bases at J, leaving 12 bases unmatched. The CDR3, as DNA: TGTGCCATCAGTGAGTCGGGGAAAACTAGCGGGAGGTCTACCGAGCAGTACTTC. Protein: CAISESGKTSGRSTEQYF.

The V call is TRBV28, the J call TRBJ2-5, with D maybe TRBD1 (6 bases). Germline CDR1 MDHEN, CDR2 SYDVKM. The V gene lost 6 bases and the J gene lost 2 bases, with 13 bases spanning the gap. The CDR3 loop spans 14 amino acids. The CDR3 DNA reads TGTGCCAGCAGGGAGTACAGGGATCAAGAGACCCAGTACTTC. Protein sequence: CASREYRDQETQYF.

The genes are TRBV19 and TRBJ1-2; D not resolved. Between the trimmed V and J ends, which lost 5 bases and 4 bases, there was a span of 8 bases. CDR3 length: 12 amino acids. The germline gives CDR1 LNHDA, CDR2 SQIVND (reference sequence). CDR3 sequence: CASSRVLYGYTF. The DNA of the CDR3 is TGTGCCAGTAGTCGGGTTCTCTATGGCTACACCTTC.

This chain connects TRBV14 to TRBJ2-3; a weak D match, TRBD2 (5 bases). There are 16 residues in the CDR3. Looked up from germline, CDR1 is SGHDN and CDR2 is FVKESK. Trimming took 1 base from V and 0 from J, leaving 11 bases between them. The DNA for the CDR3 is TGTGCCAGCAGCCAAGTACCGTCGGGGAGCACAGATACGCAGTATTTT. Protein sequence: CASSQVPSGSTDTQYF.

The gene calls are TRBV27 and TRBJ1-2; 7 bases are shared with TRBD1. Looked up from germline, CDR1 is MNHEY and CDR2 is SMNVEV (reference sequence). The trim removed 5 bases at V and 4 bases at J, leaving 13 bases unmatched. The CDR3 runs 16 residues. CDR3 sequence reads: CASSPIPYDRAYGYTF. CDR3 bases: TGTGCCAGCAGTCCCATACCCTACGACAGGGCCTATGGCTACACCTTC.

DNA for the CDR3: TGTGCCTGGAGTGTAGCCGGGGGCAATCAGCCCCAGCATTTT. It is translated as CAWSVAGGNQPQHF. J is TRBJ1-5 and V is TRBV30; D unresolved. The V gene's germline CDR1 is GTSNPN and CDR2 SVGIG (reference sequence). Trimming cost V 0 bases and J 2 bases, with 8 bases left between them. CDR3 size: 14 residues.

The V gene is TRBV7-2, the J gene TRBJ1-5; D perhaps matches TRBD1 (6 bases). The CDR3 runs to 15 residues. Germline-derived CDR1 and CDR2 are SGHTA and FQGNSA. V lost 1 base and J lost 5, with 12 bases in between. CDR3 sequence: CASSLGRAGDQPQHF. CDR3 nucleotide sequence: TGTGCCAGCAGCTTAGGTAGGGCAGGGGATCAGCCCCAGCATTTT.

This chain connects TRBV30 to TRBJ1-5; perhaps TRBD1 as D (5 bases). V gave up 5 bases and J gave up 6 bases, with 17 bases separating them. CDR1 GTSNPN and CDR2 SVGIG come from the germline V gene (reference sequence). This CDR3 is 14 amino acids long. The CDR3, as DNA: TGTGCCTGGGAAAATAAGGGGTTCCGTCAGCCCCAGCATTTT. This translates into CAWENKGFRQPQHF.

J is TRBJ2-3 and V is TRBV6-5, with no clear D. CDR3 length: 12 residues. CDR1 and CDR2 from the germline V gene are MNHEY and SVGAGI. V lost 5 bases and J lost 5, with 8 bases in between. Here the CDR3 DNA reads TGTGCCAGCAGTACCTTCGGAGATACGCAGTATTTT. Protein sequence: CASSTFGDTQYF.

This sequence joins TRBV28 and TRBJ2-5; 10 nucleotides align to TRBD2. CDR3 length: 16 amino acids. V lost 8 bases and J lost 4; bases outside the gene matches: 13. The germline V gene encodes CDR1 MDHEN and CDR2 SYDVKM. The CDR3 coding sequence is TGTGCCAGCGGTAAACCAATAGCGGGAGGATTAGAGACCCAGTACTTC. It is translated as CASGKPIAGGLETQYF.